This T cell receptor beta chain originates from a study of blood T cell repertoires in COVID-19. As for the study in general: Some COVID-19 samples were acute and others convalescent; all came from the United States, Italy and Spain. PBMCs, B-cell-depleted T cells, or T cells provided the cDNA or gDNA that made up the material.

This CDR3 is 14 amino acids long. Trimming took 0 bases from V and 1 from J, leaving 7 bases between them. Germline V CDR1 and CDR2: SGHRS, YFSETQ. Original processing notes: Estimates of nucleated cell counts were drawn from the amplification of reference gene primers. The data were produced by immunoSEQ multiplex PCR, yet TCRdb's version contains in-frame clones alone and is incomplete. That table supplies the V and J calls and clone size; D and trimming were determined from the DNA. The sample consists of some 260,000 clones, about 79% of them appearing once. The sequenced material came from peripheral blood. The V and J genes are TRBV5-1 and TRBJ2-5; D remains ambiguous. This sequence was found in an elderly man with acute or convalescent COVID-19. The CDR3 region has the DNA TGCGCCAGCAGCTTGGGGGCCTTCCAAGAGACCCAGTACTTC. Translation gives CASSLGAFQETQYF.